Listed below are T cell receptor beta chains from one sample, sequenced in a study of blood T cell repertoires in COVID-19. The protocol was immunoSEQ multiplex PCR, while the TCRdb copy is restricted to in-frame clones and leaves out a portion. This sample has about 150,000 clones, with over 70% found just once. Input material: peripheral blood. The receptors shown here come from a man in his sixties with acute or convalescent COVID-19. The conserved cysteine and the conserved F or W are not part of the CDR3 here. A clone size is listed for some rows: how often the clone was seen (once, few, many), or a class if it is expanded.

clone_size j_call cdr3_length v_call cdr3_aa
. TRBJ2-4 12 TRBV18 ASSPPGRTNIQY
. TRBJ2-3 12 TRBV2 ASSDQGGSDTQY
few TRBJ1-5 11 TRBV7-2 ASSLTYNQPQH
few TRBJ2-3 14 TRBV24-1 ATSESSGGRRDTQY
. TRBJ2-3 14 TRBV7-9 ASSFAASGGTDTQY
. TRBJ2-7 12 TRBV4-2 ASSSPGSEYEQY
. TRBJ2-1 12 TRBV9 ASSVGPGGHEQF
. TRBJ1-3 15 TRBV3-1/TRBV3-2 ASSQVGRGSFGNTIY
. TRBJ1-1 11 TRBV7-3 ASSFLKNTEAF
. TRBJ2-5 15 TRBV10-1 ASSELTRESNTETQY
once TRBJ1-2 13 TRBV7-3 ASSLDRSSNYGYT
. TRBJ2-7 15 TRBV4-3 ASSQVWGKGAVYEQY
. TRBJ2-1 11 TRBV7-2 ASSLVRREEQF
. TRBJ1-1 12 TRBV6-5 ASRRTGNEAEAF
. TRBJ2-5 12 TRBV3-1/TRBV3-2 ASSQGPPGETQY
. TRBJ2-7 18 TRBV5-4 ASSPRGLGLAGGRFYEQY
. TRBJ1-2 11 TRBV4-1 ASSPGGLRGYT
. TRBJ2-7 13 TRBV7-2 ASSLGGGGAYEQY
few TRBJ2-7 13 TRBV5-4 ASSFASSLPYEQY
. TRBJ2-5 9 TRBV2 ASSNSETQY
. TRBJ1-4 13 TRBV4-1 ASSQVGTGPEKLF
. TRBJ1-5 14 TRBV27 ASSLRGGGSNQPQH
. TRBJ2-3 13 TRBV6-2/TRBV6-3 ASSYESWRSDTQY
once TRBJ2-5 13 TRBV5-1 ASSATGGSQETQY
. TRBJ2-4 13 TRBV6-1 ASSDTGSSSSIQY
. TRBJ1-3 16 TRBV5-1 ASSLQPQGSFSGNTIY
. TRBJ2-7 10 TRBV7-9 ASSLVAVEQY
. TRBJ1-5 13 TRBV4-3 APIKGVHSNQPQH
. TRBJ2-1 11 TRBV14 ASSPLGMSEQF
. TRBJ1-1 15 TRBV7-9 ASSLARWGSLNTEAF
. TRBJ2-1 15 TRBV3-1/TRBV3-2 ASSQEPIAGGRNEQF
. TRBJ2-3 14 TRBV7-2 ASSLTRQTSGDTQY
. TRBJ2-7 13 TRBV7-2 ASSLATRGPDEQY
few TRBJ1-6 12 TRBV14 ASSPTQGVAPLH
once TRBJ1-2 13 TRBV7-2 ASSLGSRENYGYT
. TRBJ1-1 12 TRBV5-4 ASNPGGGVTEAF
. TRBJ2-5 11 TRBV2 ASSVGRQETQY
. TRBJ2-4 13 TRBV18 ASSPPQGPKNIQY
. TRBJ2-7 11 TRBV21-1 ASSNLAIGEQY
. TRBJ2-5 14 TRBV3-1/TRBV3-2 ASSQANLNRGETQY
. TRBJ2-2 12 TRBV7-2 ASSPSGGDGELF
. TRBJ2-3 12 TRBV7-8 ASSSGQGLDTQY
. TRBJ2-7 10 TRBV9 ASSDSSYEQY
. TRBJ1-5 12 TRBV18 ASSPEGAKQPQH
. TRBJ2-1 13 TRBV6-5 ASSYSAGAVNEQF
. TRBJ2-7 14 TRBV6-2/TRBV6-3 ASSYSIEEGSYEQY
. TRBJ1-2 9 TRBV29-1 SVGGPGGYT
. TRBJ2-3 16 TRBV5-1 ASSRDNSGPYSTDTQY
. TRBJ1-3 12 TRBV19 ASTGTSSGNTIY
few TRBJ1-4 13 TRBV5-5 ASSPPGQINEKLF
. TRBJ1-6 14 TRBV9 ASSAGEARNNSPLH
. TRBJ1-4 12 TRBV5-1 ASSLGQSNEKLF
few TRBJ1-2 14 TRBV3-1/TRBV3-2 ASSQGGRGLNYGYT
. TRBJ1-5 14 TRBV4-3 ASSQDAGQGNQPQH
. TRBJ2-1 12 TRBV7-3 ASSTGQGYNEQF